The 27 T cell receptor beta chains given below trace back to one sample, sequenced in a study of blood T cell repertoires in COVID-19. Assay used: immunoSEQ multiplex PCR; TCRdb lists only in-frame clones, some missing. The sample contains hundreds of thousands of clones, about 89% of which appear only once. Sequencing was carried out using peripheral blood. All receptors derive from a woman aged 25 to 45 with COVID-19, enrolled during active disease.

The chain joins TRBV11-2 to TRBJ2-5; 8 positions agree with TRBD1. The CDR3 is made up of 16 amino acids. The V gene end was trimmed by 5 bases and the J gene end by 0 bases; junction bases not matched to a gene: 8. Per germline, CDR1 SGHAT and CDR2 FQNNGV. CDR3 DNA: TGTGCCAGCAGCCACCGACAGGGGTCGTACCAAGAGACCCAGTACTTC. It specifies CASSHRQGSYQETQYF.

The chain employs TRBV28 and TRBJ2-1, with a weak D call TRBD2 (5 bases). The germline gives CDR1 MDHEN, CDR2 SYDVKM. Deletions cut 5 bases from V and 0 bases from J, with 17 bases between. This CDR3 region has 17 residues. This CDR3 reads CASSPLDGEGSYNEQFF. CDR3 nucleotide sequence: TGTGCCAGCAGTCCGCTGGACGGAGAGGGCTCCTACAATGAGCAGTTCTTC.

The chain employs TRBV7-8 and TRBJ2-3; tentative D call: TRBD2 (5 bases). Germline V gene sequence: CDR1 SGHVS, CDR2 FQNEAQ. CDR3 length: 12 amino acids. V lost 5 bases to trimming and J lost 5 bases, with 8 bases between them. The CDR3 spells CASSVRGDTQYF. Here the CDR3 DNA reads TGTGCCAGCAGCGTCCGGGGAGATACGCAGTATTTT. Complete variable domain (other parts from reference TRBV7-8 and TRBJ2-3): GAGVSQSPRYKVAKRGQDVALRCDPISGHVSLFWYQQALGQGPEFLTYFQNEAQLDKSGLPSDRFFAERPEGSVSTLKIQRTQQEDSAVYLCASSVRGDTQYFGPGTRLTVL.

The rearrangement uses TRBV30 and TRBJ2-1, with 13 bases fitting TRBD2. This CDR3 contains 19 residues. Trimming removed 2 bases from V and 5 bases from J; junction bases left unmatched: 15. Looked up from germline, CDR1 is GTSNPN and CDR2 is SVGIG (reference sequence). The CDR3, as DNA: TGTGCCTGGAGTCCAAAACGGACTAGCGGGGGATCTACTAACAATGAGCAGTTCTTC. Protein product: CAWSPKRTSGGSTNNEQFF.

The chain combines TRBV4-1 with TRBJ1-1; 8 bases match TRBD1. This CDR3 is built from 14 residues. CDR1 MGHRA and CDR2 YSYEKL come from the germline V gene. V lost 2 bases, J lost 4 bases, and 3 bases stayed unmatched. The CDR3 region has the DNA TGCGCCAGCAGCCAAACAGGGGGGGCCACTGAAGCTTTCTTT. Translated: CASSQTGGATEAFF.

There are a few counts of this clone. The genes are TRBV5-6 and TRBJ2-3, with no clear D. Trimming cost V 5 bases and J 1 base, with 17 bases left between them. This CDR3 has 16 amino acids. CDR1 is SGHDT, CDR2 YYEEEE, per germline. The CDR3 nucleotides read TGTGCCAGCAGTTTCACCAGACAACTCCGCACAGATACGCAGTATTTT. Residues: CASSFTRQLRTDTQYF.

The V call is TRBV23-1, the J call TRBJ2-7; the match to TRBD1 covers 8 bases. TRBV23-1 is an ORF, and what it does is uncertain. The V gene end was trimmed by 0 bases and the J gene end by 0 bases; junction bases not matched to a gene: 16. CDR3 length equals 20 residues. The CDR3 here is CASSQSRVGRGQGGSYEQYV. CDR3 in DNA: TGCGCCAGCAGTCAATCGAGGGTGGGCAGGGGGCAAGGCGGCTCCTACGAGCAGTACGTC.

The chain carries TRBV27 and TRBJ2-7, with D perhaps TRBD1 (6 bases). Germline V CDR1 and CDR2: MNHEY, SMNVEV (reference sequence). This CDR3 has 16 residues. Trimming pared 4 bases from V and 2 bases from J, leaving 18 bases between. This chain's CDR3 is CASSSVWSGVPYEQYF. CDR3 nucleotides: TGTGCCAGCAGTTCCGTTTGGTCAGGGGTTCCCTACGAGCAGTACTTC.

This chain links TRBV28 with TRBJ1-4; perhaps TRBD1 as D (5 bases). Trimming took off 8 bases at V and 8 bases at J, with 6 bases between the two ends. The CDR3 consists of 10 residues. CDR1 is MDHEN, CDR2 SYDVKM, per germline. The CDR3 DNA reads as TGTGCCAGCCAGGGAGAAAAACTGTTTTTT. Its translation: CASQGEKLFF.

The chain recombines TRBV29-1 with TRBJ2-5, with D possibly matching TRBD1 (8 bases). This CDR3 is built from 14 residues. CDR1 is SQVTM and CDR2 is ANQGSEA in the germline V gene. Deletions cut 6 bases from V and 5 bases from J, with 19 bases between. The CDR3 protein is CSVRDGQGGETQYF. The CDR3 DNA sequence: TGCAGCGTACGAGACGGACAGGGAGGGGAGACCCAGTACTTC.

The CDR3 spells CASSLVLGGVNNEQFF. DNA for the CDR3: TGCGCCAGCAGCTTGGTCCTGGGCGGGGTGAACAATGAGCAGTTCTTC. The rearrangement links TRBV5-1 to TRBJ2-1; D is perhaps TRBD2 (6 bases). V lost 0 bases to trimming and J lost 5 bases, with 15 bases between them. Germline CDR1 and CDR2: SGHRS and YFSETQ. The CDR3 is 16 residues long. Full variable domain (outside the CDR3, taken from reference TRBV5-1 and TRBJ2-1): KAGVTQTPRYLIKTRGQQVTLSCSPISGHRSVSWYQQTPGQGLQFLFEYFSETQRNKGNFPGRFSGRQFSNSRSEMNVSTLELGDSALYLCASSLVLGGVNNEQFFGPGTRLTVL.

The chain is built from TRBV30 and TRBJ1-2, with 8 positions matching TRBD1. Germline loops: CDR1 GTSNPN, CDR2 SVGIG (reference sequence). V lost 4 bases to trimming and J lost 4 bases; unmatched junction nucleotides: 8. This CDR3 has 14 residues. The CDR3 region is CAWNPGQAFYGYTF. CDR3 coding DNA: TGTGCCTGGAACCCGGGACAGGCCTTCTATGGCTACACCTTC.

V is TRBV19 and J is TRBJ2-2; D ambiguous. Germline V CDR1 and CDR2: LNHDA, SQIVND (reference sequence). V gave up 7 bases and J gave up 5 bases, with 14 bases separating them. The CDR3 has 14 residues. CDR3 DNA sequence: TGTGCCAGTACCAGCTTCCGGCGGACCGGGGAGCTGTTTTTT. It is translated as CASTSFRRTGELFF.

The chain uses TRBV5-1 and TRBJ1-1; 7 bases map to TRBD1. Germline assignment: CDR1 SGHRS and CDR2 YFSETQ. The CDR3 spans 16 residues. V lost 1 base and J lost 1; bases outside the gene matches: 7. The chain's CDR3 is CASSLSSRDRNTEAFF. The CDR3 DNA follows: TGCGCCAGCAGCTTGTCGTCGCGGGACAGGAACACTGAAGCTTTCTTT.

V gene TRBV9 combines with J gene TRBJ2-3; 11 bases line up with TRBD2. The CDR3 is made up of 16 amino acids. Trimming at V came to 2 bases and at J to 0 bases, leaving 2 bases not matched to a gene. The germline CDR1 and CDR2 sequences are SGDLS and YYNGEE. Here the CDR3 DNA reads TGTGCCAGCAGCGTCGGGACTAGCGGAAGCACAGATACGCAGTATTTT. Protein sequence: CASSVGTSGSTDTQYF.

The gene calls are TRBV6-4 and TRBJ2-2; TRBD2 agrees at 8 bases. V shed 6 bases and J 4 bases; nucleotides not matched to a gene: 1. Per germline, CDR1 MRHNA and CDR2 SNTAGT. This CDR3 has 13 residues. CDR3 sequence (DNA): TGTGCCAGCAGACGGGGGGGCACCGGGGAGCTGTTTTTT. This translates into CASRRGGTGELFF.

The CDR3 nucleotides read TGTGCCAGCAGCCAAATGTATGAGCAGTTCTTC. This encodes CASSQMYEQFF. The gene calls are TRBV28 and TRBJ2-1; D gene unclear. This CDR3 spans 11 amino acids. V lost 6 bases and J 8 bases, leaving 8 bases between the germline ends. The germline gives CDR1 MDHEN, CDR2 SYDVKM.

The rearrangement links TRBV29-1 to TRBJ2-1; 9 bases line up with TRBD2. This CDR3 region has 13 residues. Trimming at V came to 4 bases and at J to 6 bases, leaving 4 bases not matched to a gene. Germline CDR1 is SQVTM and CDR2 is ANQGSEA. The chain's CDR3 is CSVGGSGSNEQFF. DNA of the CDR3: TGCAGCGTTGGTGGTAGCGGGAGCAATGAGCAGTTCTTC.

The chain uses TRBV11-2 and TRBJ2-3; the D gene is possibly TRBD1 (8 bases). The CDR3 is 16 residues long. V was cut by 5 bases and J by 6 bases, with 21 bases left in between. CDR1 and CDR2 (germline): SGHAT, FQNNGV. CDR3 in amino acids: CASSPRGGQARDTQYF. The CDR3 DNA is TGTGCCAGCAGCCCGAGGGGGGGACAGGCAAGGGATACGCAGTATTTT.

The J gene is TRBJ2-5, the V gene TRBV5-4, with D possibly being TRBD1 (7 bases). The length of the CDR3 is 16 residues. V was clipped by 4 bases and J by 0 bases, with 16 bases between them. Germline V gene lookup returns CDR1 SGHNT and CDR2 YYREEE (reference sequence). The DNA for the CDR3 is TGTGCCAGCAGCCGCGGGGCAGGGGGGCACCAAGAGACCCAGTACTTC. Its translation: CASSRGAGGHQETQYF.

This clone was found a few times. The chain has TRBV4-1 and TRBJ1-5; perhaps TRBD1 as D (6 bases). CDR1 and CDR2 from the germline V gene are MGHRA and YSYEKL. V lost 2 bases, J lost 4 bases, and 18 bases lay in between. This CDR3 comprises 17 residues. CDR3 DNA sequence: TGCGCCAGCAGCCAATTTACGCCACAGGGAGATAATCAGCCCCAGCATTTT. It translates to CASSQFTPQGDNQPQHF.

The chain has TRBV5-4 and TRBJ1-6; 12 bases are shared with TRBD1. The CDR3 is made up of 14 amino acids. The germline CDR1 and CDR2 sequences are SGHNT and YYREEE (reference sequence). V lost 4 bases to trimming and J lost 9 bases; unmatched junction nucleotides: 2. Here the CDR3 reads CASSPGQGASPLHF. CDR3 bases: TGTGCCAGCAGCCCGGGACAGGGGGCTTCACCCCTCCACTTT.

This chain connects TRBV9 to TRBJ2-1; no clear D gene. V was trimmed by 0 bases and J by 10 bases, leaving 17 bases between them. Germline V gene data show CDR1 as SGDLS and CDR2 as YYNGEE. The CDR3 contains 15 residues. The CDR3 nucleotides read TGTGCCAGCAGCGTAGGACGTTCATCTCCCGGGGAGCAGTTCTTC. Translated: CASSVGRSSPGEQFF.

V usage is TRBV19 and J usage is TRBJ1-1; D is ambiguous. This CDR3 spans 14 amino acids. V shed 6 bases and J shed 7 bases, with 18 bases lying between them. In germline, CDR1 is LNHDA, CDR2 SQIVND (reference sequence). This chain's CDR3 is CASRREEVWIEAFF. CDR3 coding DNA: TGTGCCAGTAGAAGGGAGGAGGTGTGGATTGAAGCTTTCTTT.

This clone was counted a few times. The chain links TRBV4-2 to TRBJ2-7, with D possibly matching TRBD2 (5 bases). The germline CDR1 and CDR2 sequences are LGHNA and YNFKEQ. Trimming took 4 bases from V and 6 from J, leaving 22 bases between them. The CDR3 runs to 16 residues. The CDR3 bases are TGTGCCAGCAGCCCATCCCCGTCTTCAGGACTCCTCGAGCAGTACTTC. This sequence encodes CASSPSPSSGLLEQYF.

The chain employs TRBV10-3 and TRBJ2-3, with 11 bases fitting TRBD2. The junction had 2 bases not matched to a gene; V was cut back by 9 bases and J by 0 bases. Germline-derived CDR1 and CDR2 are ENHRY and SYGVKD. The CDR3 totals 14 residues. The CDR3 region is CAISGGASTDTQYF. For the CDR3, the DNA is TGTGCCATTAGCGGGGGGGCCAGCACAGATACGCAGTATTTT.

DNA of the CDR3: TGTGCCTGGAATCTGGGGCGAAGGACTGAAGCTTTCTTT. It translates to CAWNLGRRTEAFF. The rearrangement links TRBV30 to TRBJ1-1; possibly TRBD1 for D (5 bases). The CDR3 runs to 13 residues. Trimming removed 4 bases from V and 5 bases from J, with 14 bases in between. CDR1 is GTSNPN and CDR2 is SVGIG in the germline V gene (reference sequence).